The clone carrying this TCR beta chain was seen only once. CDR3 length equals 13 residues. V was clipped by 7 bases and J by 2 bases, with 11 bases between them. Germline loops: CDR1 SEHNR, CDR2 FQNEAQ (reference sequence). These data originate in a study of blood T cell repertoires in COVID-19. For the study at large: Sample material is recorded as cDNA or gDNA derived from T cells, B-cell-depleted T cells, or PBMCs.

Methods used by the authors: Quantification of nucleated cells was approximated via reference gene primer amplification. Sequencing used immunoSEQ multiplex PCR; TCRdb keeps in-frame clones, though not all of them. V, J and clone size were drawn from that table, and D and trimming were deduced from the DNA. The repertoire includes about 100,000 clones, approximately 87% of them detected once, and roughly 12% sits in the top ten. The chain joins TRBV7-9 to TRBJ2-5, with D possibly TRBD1 on 5 matching bases. The sample was peripheral blood. The receptor was derived from a human donor in a cohort sampled during active COVID-19. CDR3 protein: CASTSTEQETQYF. The CDR3 nucleotides are TGTGCCAGCACCTCGACAGAGCAAGAGACCCAGTACTTC.